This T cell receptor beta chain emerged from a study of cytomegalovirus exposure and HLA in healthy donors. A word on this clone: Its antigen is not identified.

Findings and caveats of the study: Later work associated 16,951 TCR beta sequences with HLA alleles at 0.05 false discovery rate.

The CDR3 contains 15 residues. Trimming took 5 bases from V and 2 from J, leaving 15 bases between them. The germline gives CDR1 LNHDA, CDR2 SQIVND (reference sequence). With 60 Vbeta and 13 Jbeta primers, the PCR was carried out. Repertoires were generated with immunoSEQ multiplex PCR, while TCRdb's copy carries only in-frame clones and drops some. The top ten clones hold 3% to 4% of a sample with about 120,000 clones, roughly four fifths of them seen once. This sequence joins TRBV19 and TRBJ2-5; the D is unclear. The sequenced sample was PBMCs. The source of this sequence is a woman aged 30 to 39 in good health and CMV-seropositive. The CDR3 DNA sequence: TGTGCCAGTAGTGTCCGGTGGTCCCGACAAGAGACCCAGTACTTC. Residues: CASSVRWSRQETQYF.